The 21 T cell receptor beta chains presented below share a single source sample, sequenced in a study of response to subunit inactivated influenza vaccine. One entry per CDR3 protein results from TCRdb running MiXCR on the RT-PCR reads. The sample lists roughly 500,000 distinct CDR3 sequences, roughly 25% seen once, with about 3% in the top ten. The data were also submitted as part of a second study, on T cells expressing NK-cell markers. From that study: Researchers built TCR beta cDNA using 5'RACE template switching with UMIs.

The sample was CD4+ T cells sorted from PBMCs, taken 11 to 12 days after vaccination. Receptors originate from a middle-aged man who received an inactivated influenza vaccine.

This clonotype has a handful of counts. The chain uses TRBV28 and TRBJ2-1; no clear D gene. Germline V gives CDR1 MDHEN, CDR2 SYDVKM. V gave up 1 base and J gave up 5 bases, with 12 bases separating them. The CDR3 is 15 residues long. CDR3 sequence reads: CASSLLSRLNNEQFF. DNA of the CDR3: TGTGCCAGCAGTTTATTGTCTAGATTAAACAATGAGCAGTTCTTC.

This clonotype occurred a few times. This chain uses TRBV7-9 with TRBJ2-7; possible D gene TRBD1, 6 bases. The CDR3 runs 17 residues. Germline CDR1 is SEHNR and CDR2 is FQNEAQ (reference sequence). V was clipped by 2 bases and J by 3 bases, with 20 bases between them. In nucleotides, the CDR3 is TGTGCCAGCAGCTTAAATCCCCAGGGGAAAAGGGTCTACGAGCAGTACTTC. It codes for CASSLNPQGKRVYEQYF.

The CDR3: CASSQDRGSTQYF. CDR3 coding DNA: TGTGCCAGCAGCCAAGATCGGGGGAGTACCCAGTACTTC. This chain joins TRBV4-2 and TRBJ2-5; tentative D call: TRBD2 (6 bases). Trimming left V 0 bases short and J 8 bases short, with 10 bases between. The CDR3 spans 13 residues. CDR1 and CDR2 (germline): LGHNA, YNFKEQ.

V usage is TRBV6-1 and J usage is TRBJ2-7, with D unclear. The V and J ends lost 0 bases and 0 bases respectively, with 15 bases between them. This CDR3 has 17 residues. The germline V gene encodes CDR1 MNHNS and CDR2 SASEGT. The CDR3 sequence: CASSEAGLRSLSYEQYF. The CDR3 nucleotides are TGTGCCAGCAGTGAAGCAGGCCTACGAAGCCTCTCCTACGAGCAGTACTTC.

The sample holds many counts of this clonotype. The chain links TRBV14 to TRBJ2-2; D unresolved. Germline CDR1 reads SGHDN; CDR2 reads FVKESK. The CDR3 extends over 15 amino acids. V lost 1 base and J 2 bases, leaving 8 bases between the germline ends. The CDR3 DNA is TGTGCCAGCAGCCAAGTAATAACAAACACCGGGGAGCTGTTTTTT. This sequence encodes CASSQVITNTGELFF.

This clonotype has ten or more counts. The chain has TRBV7-2 and TRBJ2-7; D possibly corresponds to TRBD1 (6 bases). The CDR3 length is 14 residues. The V end lost 7 bases, the J end lost 3 bases, and 16 bases lay between the germline ends. Germline V gene data show CDR1 as SGHTA and CDR2 as FQGNSA. CDR3 amino acids: CASKMDRLSYEQYF. Here the CDR3 DNA reads TGTGCCAGCAAGATGGACAGACTGAGCTACGAGCAGTACTTC.

The chain is built from TRBV7-2 and TRBJ2-2; 7 bases are a match to TRBD2. The trim removed 8 bases at V and 6 bases at J, leaving 6 bases unmatched. CDR1 and CDR2 (germline): SGHTA, FQGNSA. CDR3 length equals 13 residues. CDR3 DNA sequence: TGTGCCAGCGGGAATGGGGGGGCCGGGGAGCTGTTTTTT. Translated, it gives CASGNGGAGELFF.

V and J are TRBV6-2 or TRBV6-3 and TRBJ2-3, with a tentative D call TRBD2 (5 bases). Between the trimmed V and J ends, which lost 2 bases and 4 bases, there was a span of 16 bases. The CDR3 covers 16 residues. CDR1 MNHEY and CDR2 SVGEGT come from the germline V gene. The CDR3 bases are TGTGCCAGCAGTTACGGTGGGCTAGCCGGGGCAGATACGCAGTATTTT. Its translation is CASSYGGLAGADTQYF.

This CDR3 reads CASSPGPDRNIQYF. The DNA for the CDR3 is TGTGCCAGCTCACCAGGGCCAGATCGAAACATTCAGTACTTC. This chain links TRBV18 with TRBJ2-4; D unresolved. The germline V and J ends were trimmed by 2 bases and 6 bases, with 11 bases remaining between them. The germline V gene has CDR1 KGHSH and CDR2 LQKENI. The CDR3 sequence is 14 residues long.

The chain couples TRBV28 to TRBJ2-7, with 10 bases that match TRBD2. Trimming removed 7 bases from V and 8 bases from J; junction bases left unmatched: 8. The CDR3 extends over 13 amino acids. Germline CDR1 reads MDHEN; CDR2 reads SYDVKM. The CDR3 sequence: CASIKGLAEKQYF. The CDR3 DNA follows: TGTGCCAGCATTAAAGGACTAGCGGAAAAGCAGTACTTC.

This clonotype has more than one count but fewer than ten. The J gene is TRBJ2-1, the V gene TRBV3-1; D not resolved. Germline CDR1 is LGHDT and CDR2 is YNNKEL (reference sequence). This CDR3 is 12 amino acids long. V gave up 0 bases and J gave up 10 bases, with 7 bases separating them. The CDR3 reads CASSQDLGEQFF. As DNA, the CDR3 is TGTGCCAGCAGCCAAGATCTGGGGGAGCAGTTCTTC.

The table lists this clonotype with a few counts. An end of the junction does not agree with germline; a read error may underlie this. The J gene is TRBJ1-2, the V gene TRBV14; 7 bases agree with TRBD1. This CDR3 contains 12 residues. CDR1 SGHDN and CDR2 FVKESK come from the germline V gene. Written as DNA, the CDR3 is TGTGCCAGCAGCCAGTGGGACAGCGGCTCCATCTTC. Amino acid sequence: CASSQWDSGSIF.

The V and J genes are TRBV7-9 and TRBJ2-2; D remains unclear. Looked up from germline, CDR1 is SEHNR and CDR2 is FQNEAQ (reference sequence). The CDR3 extends over 15 amino acids. V was clipped by 0 bases and J by 7 bases, with 12 bases between them. CDR3 in amino acids: CASSLAETRGGELFF. CDR3 DNA: TGTGCCAGCAGCTTAGCGGAGACTCGCGGCGGGGAGCTGTTTTTT.

This clonotype was observed a handful of times. The chain has TRBV5-1 and TRBJ2-7; D gene unclear. The germline V gene encodes CDR1 SGHRS and CDR2 YFSETQ. This CDR3 is built from 13 residues. The V end was cut by 2 bases, the J end by 2 bases, with 8 bases between. The CDR3 here is CASSLPSTYEQYF. CDR3 bases: TGCGCCAGCAGCTTACCGAGCACCTACGAGCAGTACTTC.

This clonotype was found a few times. This rearrangement joins TRBV4-2 to TRBJ2-3, with 11 bases that match TRBD2. J lost 0 bases, V lost 4 bases, and 3 bases had no gene match. Germline V gene data show CDR1 as LGHNA and CDR2 as YNFKEQ. The CDR3 length is 16 residues. In DNA, the CDR3 is TGTGCCAGCAGCCCGACTAGCGGGACTAGCACAGATACGCAGTATTTT. Translation: CASSPTSGTSTDTQYF.

This rearrangement joins TRBV20-1 to TRBJ2-1; 8 bases align to TRBD1. The CDR3 is made up of 12 amino acids. Trimming cost V 4 bases and J 5 bases; bases outside gene matches: 1. Germline V gene lookup returns CDR1 DFQATT and CDR2 SNEGSKA (reference sequence). In nucleotides, the CDR3 is TGCAGTGCTAAGACAGGGGACAATGAGCAGTTCTTC. Protein: CSAKTGDNEQFF.

This chain uses TRBV6-1 with TRBJ2-1, with 7 bases that match TRBD1. From germline, CDR1 is MNHNS and CDR2 SASEGT. Trimming at V came to 9 bases and at J to 6 bases, leaving 8 bases not matched to a gene. This CDR3 is 13 amino acids long. The CDR3 here is CASMTGSFNEQFF. The CDR3 region has the DNA TGTGCCAGTATGACAGGGAGCTTCAATGAGCAGTTCTTC.

This chain uses TRBV2 with TRBJ2-4; tentatively, D is TRBD2 (5 bases). The germline gives CDR1 SNHLY, CDR2 FYNNEI. The CDR3 runs 10 residues. V was shortened by 9 bases and J by 8 bases, with 8 bases between the two germline ends. CDR3 protein: CASKEDIQYF. The CDR3 DNA reads TGTGCCAGTAAGGAGGACATTCAGTACTTC.

The chain has TRBV12-3 or TRBV12-4 and TRBJ2-2, with no clear D. V was pared by 4 bases and J by 7 bases, with 7 bases between. The length of the CDR3 is 12 residues. Written as DNA, the CDR3 is TGTGCCAGCAGTTGGACGGGCGGGGAGCTGTTTTTT. The encoded protein is CASSWTGGELFF.

This clonotype was seen a few times. The genes are TRBV24-1 and TRBJ2-7; TRBD1 matches at 9 bases. The CDR3 is 12 amino acids. Germline trimming cut 5 bases from V and 10 bases from J; bases unmatched to any gene: 5. CDR1 KGHDR and CDR2 SFDVKD come from the germline V gene. Written as DNA, the CDR3 is TGTGCCACCAGTGGAAGGACAGGGGATCAGTACTTC. It specifies CATSGRTGDQYF.

This sequence joins TRBV7-8 and TRBJ2-7; D perhaps matches TRBD1 (5 bases). Per germline, CDR1 SGHVS and CDR2 FQNEAQ. V dropped 1 base and J dropped 4 bases, with 20 bases sitting between them. The CDR3 is made up of 17 amino acids. DNA for the CDR3: TGTGCCAGCAGCTTAGGGGCCGGAACCGGCAGGGTATACGAGCAGTACTTC. Encoded protein: CASSLGAGTGRVYEQYF.